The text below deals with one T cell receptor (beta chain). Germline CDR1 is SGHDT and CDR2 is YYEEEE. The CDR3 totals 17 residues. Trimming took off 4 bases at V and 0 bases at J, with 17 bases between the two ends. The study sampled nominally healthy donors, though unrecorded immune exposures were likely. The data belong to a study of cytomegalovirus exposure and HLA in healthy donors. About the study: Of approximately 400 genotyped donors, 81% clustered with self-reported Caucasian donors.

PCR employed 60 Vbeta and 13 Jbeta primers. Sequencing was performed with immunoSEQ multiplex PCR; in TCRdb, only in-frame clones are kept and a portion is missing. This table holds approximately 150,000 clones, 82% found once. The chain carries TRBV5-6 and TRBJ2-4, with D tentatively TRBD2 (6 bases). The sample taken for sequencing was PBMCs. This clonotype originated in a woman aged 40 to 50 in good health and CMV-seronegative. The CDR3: CASSQGTARLAKNIQYF. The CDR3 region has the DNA TGTGCCAGCAGCCAAGGGACTGCAAGATTAGCCAAAAACATTCAGTACTTC.